A single sample gave rise to the 14 T cell receptor beta chains below, sequenced in a study of T-cell reconstitution after alpha-beta-depleted transplantation in children. Unique molecular identifiers were used in preparing the TCRbeta library. TCRdb processed the PCR reads anew with MiXCR; each CDR3 protein has one entry. This repertoire shows a few hundred thousand distinct CDR3 sequences, roughly a quarter found once; its top ten account for just over 35%. Specimen: PBMCs, collected before TCRalphabeta/CD19-depleted stem cell transplant. The receptors here all came from a boy under two years old with Wiskott-Aldrich syndrome, due to receive a stem cell transplant.

This clonotype showed up many times. The chain is built from TRBV4-2 and TRBJ2-7; no definite D call. This CDR3 comprises 14 residues. V was clipped by 1 base and J by 4 bases, with 11 bases between them. The V gene's germline CDR1 is LGHNA and CDR2 YNFKEQ. CDR3 residues: CASSQVAWGYEQYF. CDR3 sequence (DNA): TGTGCCAGCAGCCAAGTTGCCTGGGGATACGAGCAGTACTTC.

This chain links TRBV7-6 with TRBJ1-1, with 7 positions matching TRBD1. The germline V gene encodes CDR1 SGHVS and CDR2 FNYEAQ. The CDR3 covers 15 residues. The V and J ends lost 3 bases and 5 bases, in that order; junction bases with no gene match: 9. The CDR3 spells CASSLLCGDSTEAFF. The CDR3 DNA is TGTGCCAGCAGCTTGTTGTGTGGGGACAGTACTGAAGCTTTCTTT. The full variable domain, its missing parts supplied by reference TRBV7-6 and TRBJ1-1, is GAGVSQSPRYKVTKRGQDVALRCDPISGHVSLYWYRQALGQGPEFLTYFNYEAQQDKSGLPNDRFSAERPEGSISTLTIQRTEQRDSAMYRCASSLLCGDSTEAFFGQGTRLTVV.

The J gene is TRBJ1-2, the V gene TRBV7-2; maybe TRBD1 (5 bases). Germline V gene data show CDR1 as SGHTA and CDR2 as FQGNSA. Trimming took off 1 base at V and 2 bases at J, with 11 bases between the two ends. The CDR3 has 15 residues. CDR3 bases: TGTGCCAGCAGCTTAGAGGGGAGCACAAACTATGGCTACACCTTC. This translates into CASSLEGSTNYGYTF.

This chain joins TRBV12-3 or TRBV12-4 and TRBJ1-4; a possible D gene is TRBD1 (5 bases). The CDR3 runs to 15 residues. V gave up 3 bases and J gave up 6 bases, with 14 bases separating them. CDR3: CASSFDRRGDEKLFF. The CDR3 coding sequence is TGTGCCAGCAGTTTCGATAGACGAGGGGATGAAAAACTGTTTTTT.

The chain is built from TRBV5-8 and TRBJ1-4; maybe TRBD1 (5 bases). Trimming took off 1 base at V and 5 bases at J, with 12 bases between the two ends. CDR3 length equals 15 residues. CDR1 and CDR2 (germline): SGHTS, YDEGEE. CDR3: CASSLPGGANEKLFF. CDR3 coding DNA: TGTGCCAGCAGCTTGCCGGGGGGAGCGAATGAAAAACTGTTTTTT.

The rearrangement links TRBV12-3 or TRBV12-4 to TRBJ1-2, with TRBD1 identical over 11 bases. J was trimmed by 2 bases and V by 3 bases; bases with no gene match: 2. This CDR3 has 15 residues. The CDR3 here is CASSLGTGGNYGYTF. The DNA of the CDR3 is TGTGCCAGCAGTTTGGGGACAGGGGGAAACTATGGCTACACCTTC.

J is TRBJ1-3 and V is TRBV6-1, with D hard to call. V lost 10 bases and J lost 3, with 16 bases in between. Germline values: CDR1 MNHNS, CDR2 SASEGT. This CDR3 is 14 amino acids long. Written as DNA, the CDR3 is TGTGCCACGGAGGGCCTGGGGTATGGAAACACCATATATTTT. Its translation: CATEGLGYGNTIYF.

This clonotype was seen only a few times. This chain uses TRBV5-1 with TRBJ2-1; 8 positions agree with TRBD2. V dropped 2 bases and J dropped 5; count of bases not matched to a gene: 6. The CDR3 runs to 15 residues. The germline gives CDR1 SGHRS, CDR2 YFSETQ. The CDR3 here is CASSFSSGRNNEQFF. As DNA, the CDR3 is TGCGCCAGCAGCTTCTCTAGCGGGCGGAACAATGAGCAGTTCTTC.

This clonotype showed up just a few times. The chain links TRBV20-1 to TRBJ2-2; D perhaps matches TRBD2 (5 bases). Germline CDR1 reads DFQATT; CDR2 reads SNEGSKA (reference sequence). This CDR3 is built from 14 residues. Trimming left V 5 bases short and J 5 bases short, with 15 bases between. CDR3 amino acids: CSAPRVVTTGELFF. CDR3 DNA sequence: TGCAGTGCTCCGAGGGTTGTGACAACCGGGGAGCTGTTTTTT.

The rearrangement links TRBV5-1 to TRBJ1-2, with a tentative D call TRBD1 (5 bases). The germline V gene encodes CDR1 SGHRS and CDR2 YFSETQ. The CDR3 extends over 13 amino acids. The ends were cut back, 7 bases at V and 8 bases at J, with 18 bases in the middle. CDR3 sequence: CASGALGPGGYTF. CDR3 DNA: TGCGCCAGCGGGGCACTGGGACCTGGGGGCTACACCTTC.

The chain joins TRBV7-9 to TRBJ1-4; D may be TRBD1 (6 bases). The CDR3 length is 17 residues. The V gene lost 2 bases and the J gene lost 7 bases, with 20 bases spanning the gap. The germline V gene has CDR1 SEHNR and CDR2 FQNEAQ (reference sequence). CDR3 protein: CASSLYPATGSGEKLFF. The CDR3 DNA reads TGTGCCAGCAGCTTATATCCGGCAACAGGGTCCGGTGAAAAACTGTTTTTT.

This clonotype was observed a handful of times. The chain joins TRBV12-3 or TRBV12-4 to TRBJ2-3, with TRBD2 identical over 8 bases. The V gene end was trimmed by 3 bases and the J gene end by 4 bases; junction bases not matched to a gene: 3. The CDR3 runs 14 residues. CDR3 nucleotides: TGTGCCAGCAGTTTCCAGCGGGGGTCAGATACGCAGTATTTT. Translated: CASSFQRGSDTQYF.

This clonotype came up a few times. The V and J genes are TRBV28 and TRBJ1-4, with 7 positions matching TRBD1. Germline V gene sequence: CDR1 MDHEN, CDR2 SYDVKM. J gave up 0 bases and V 5 bases, and 9 bases lay outside the gene matches. The CDR3 runs to 17 residues. The CDR3 DNA reads as TGTGCCAGCAGTCCAAGAAGACAGGGAACAACTAATGAAAAACTGTTTTTT. Its translation is CASSPRRQGTTNEKLFF.

This clonotype appeared a few times. This chain connects TRBV9 to TRBJ1-6, with D possibly TRBD1 on 6 matching bases. The CDR3 has 17 amino acids. V was trimmed by 2 bases and J by 0 bases, leaving 12 bases between them. Germline V gives CDR1 SGDLS, CDR2 YYNGEE. DNA for the CDR3: TGTGCCAGCAGCGTTGGACAGTCCCGCTCCTATAATTCACCCCTCCACTTT. Translation gives CASSVGQSRSYNSPLHF.